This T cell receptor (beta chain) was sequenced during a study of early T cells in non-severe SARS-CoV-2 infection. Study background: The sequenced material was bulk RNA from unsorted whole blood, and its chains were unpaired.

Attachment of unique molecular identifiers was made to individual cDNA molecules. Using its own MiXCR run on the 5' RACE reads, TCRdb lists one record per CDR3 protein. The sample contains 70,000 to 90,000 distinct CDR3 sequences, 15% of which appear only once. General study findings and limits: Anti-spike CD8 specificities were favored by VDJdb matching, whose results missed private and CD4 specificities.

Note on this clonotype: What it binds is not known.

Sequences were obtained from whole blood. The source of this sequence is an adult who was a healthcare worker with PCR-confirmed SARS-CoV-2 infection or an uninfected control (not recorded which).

CDR3 coding DNA: TGTGCCAGCAGCGCCACCTGGGGCGACAATGAGCAGTTCTTC. Protein product: CASSATWGDNEQFF. J is TRBJ2-1 and V is TRBV11-2; D may be TRBD1 (5 bases). Germline assignment: CDR1 SGHAT and CDR2 FQNNGV. The CDR3 has 14 amino acids. V dropped 5 bases and J dropped 5 bases, with 13 bases sitting between them.